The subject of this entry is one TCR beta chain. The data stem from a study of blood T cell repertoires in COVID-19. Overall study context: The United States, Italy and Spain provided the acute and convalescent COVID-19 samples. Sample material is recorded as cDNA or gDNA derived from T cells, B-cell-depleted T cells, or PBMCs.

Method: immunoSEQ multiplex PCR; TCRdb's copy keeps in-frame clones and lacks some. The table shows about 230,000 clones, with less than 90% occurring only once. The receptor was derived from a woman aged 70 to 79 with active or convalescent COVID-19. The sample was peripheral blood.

CDR3 DNA: TGTGCCAGCTCGCTCGGAGTTAGTTTTGAGCAGTACTTC. Protein: CASSLGVSFEQYF. V and J are TRBV18 and TRBJ2-7; D gene unclear. V was shortened by 6 bases and J by 7 bases, with 16 bases between the two germline ends. Per germline, CDR1 KGHSH and CDR2 LQKENI. The length of the CDR3 is 13 residues.